These T cell receptor beta chains were read from a single sample in a study of T-cell reconstitution after alpha-beta-depleted transplantation in children. TCRdb independently ran MiXCR on the PCR reads; one entry per CDR3 protein. Of 150,000 to 250,000 distinct CDR3 sequences listed, 6.3% are singletons. This sample comprised PBMCs, obtained before TCRalphabeta/CD19-depleted stem cell transplant. These receptors all stem from a girl under three years old with combined immunodeficiency, due to receive a stem cell transplant. CDR3s include the opening cysteine and the closing phenylalanine or tryptophan. A D gene is named only where the DNA matches it firmly. Expanded clones get a size class; other rows say once, few or many, or leave the size out.

TRBJ1-2 many - TRBV7-9 TGTGCCAGCAGCTTATACAGGGACGGCTACACCTTC CASSLYRDGYTF
TRBJ1-4 many TRBD1 TRBV6-5 TGTGCCAGCAGTTTACACCTACAGGGGGCTGAGGAAAAACTGTTTTTT CASSLHLQGAEEKLFF
TRBJ2-7 many - TRBV20-1 TGCAGTGCTTATAATAGGGGGTACGAGCAGTACTTC CSAYNRGYEQYF
TRBJ2-3 many - TRBV11-2 TGTGCCAGCAAACCGGGAGACACAGATACGCAGTATTTT CASKPGDTDTQYF
TRBJ2-1 many - TRBV27 TGTGCCAGCAGTCCCGCGGCCTCCTACAATGAGCAGTTCTTC CASSPAASYNEQFF
TRBJ1-1 many TRBD1 TRBV6-2/TRBV6-3 TGTGCCAGCACCACCGGGACAGGGGGCCCCATGAACACTGAAGCTTTCTTT CASTTGTGGPMNTEAFF
TRBJ2-3 - TRBD2 TRBV7-2 TGTACCAGCAGCCTGGGACTAGCGGGAGCACTCAGCACAGATACGCAGTATTTT CTSSLGLAGALSTDTQYF
TRBJ2-5 many TRBD2 TRBV29-1 TGCAGCGTTGAAATTTGGATTAGCGGGGGGCAAGAGACCCAGTACTTC CSVEIWISGGQETQYF
TRBJ2-7 - TRBD2 TRBV2 TGTGCCAGCCAGAACCCGACTAGCGTCTTCTCCTACGAGCAGTACTTC CASQNPTSVFSYEQYF
TRBJ2-1 many - TRBV7-2 TGTGCCAGCAGCTTAGCGGCGACATACAATGAGCAGTTCTTC CASSLAATYNEQFF
TRBJ1-1 - TRBD1 TRBV7-6 TGTGCCAGCAGCTTACCTGGGACAGGCTCGAGGAACACTGAAGCTTTCTTT CASSLPGTGSRNTEAFF
TRBJ2-1 many TRBD2 TRBV5-1 TGCGCCAGCAGCTTCGGGACTAGCGGCCCCTACAATGAGCAGTTCTTC CASSFGTSGPYNEQFF
TRBJ2-1 - - TRBV6-5 TGTGCCAGCAGTTACGGGAGGTGGAATGAGCAGTTCTTC CASSYGRWNEQFF
TRBJ2-7 - - TRBV10-3 TGTGCCATCAGTGAGTCTACCTACGAGCAGTACTTC CAISESTYEQYF
TRBJ2-5 many - TRBV6-5 TGTGCCAGCAGTTACTCAGGCACCCCGAGGGAGACCCAGTACTTC CASSYSGTPRETQYF
TRBJ2-5 many TRBD2 TRBV9 TGTGCCAGCAGCGTACTAGCGGACTTTGAGGAGACCCAGTACTTC CASSVLADFEETQYF
TRBJ2-7 many - TRBV12-3/TRBV12-4 TGTGCCAGCAGTTACAGGGCCCCCCACTCCTACGAGCAGTACTTC CASSYRAPHSYEQYF
TRBJ2-6 many TRBD1 TRBV5-1 TGCGCCAGCAGCTTGGTTAGTAGGCAGGGGGCCATGGCCAACGTCCTGACTTTC CASSLVSRQGAMANVLTF
TRBJ2-1 many TRBD2 TRBV14 TGTGCCAGCAGCCCAGGACTAGCAAATGAGCAGTTCTTC CASSPGLANEQFF
TRBJ1-2 few - TRBV28 TGTGCCAGCAGTCTTACAGGGAAGTGGGGCTACACCTTC CASSLTGKWGYTF
TRBJ2-3 many TRBD2 TRBV5-5 TGTGCCAGCGGCCGGGACTACACAGATACGCAGTATTTT CASGRDYTDTQYF
TRBJ2-1 many TRBD2 TRBV4-3 TGCGCCAGCAGCCACCGAGGACTAGCTTCAGCGGCGGGTGAGCAGTTCTTC CASSHRGLASAAGEQFF
TRBJ1-2 many TRBD1 TRBV9 TGTGCCAGCAGCGTAGTGGACGGACAGGGTCCGCGCACCTTC CASSVVDGQGPRTF
TRBJ1-1 many - TRBV29-1 TGCAGCGTTGTTACTGGAGAAGCTTTCTTT CSVVTGEAFF
TRBJ2-1 many TRBD2 TRBV27 TGTGCCAGCAGTTTTAGCGGGAATAATGAGCAGTTCTTC CASSFSGNNEQFF
TRBJ2-7 - - TRBV29-1 TGCAGCGTTGGACGGATACAGGGAGCCTTGTACGAGCAGTACTTC CSVGRIQGALYEQYF
TRBJ2-7 - TRBD1 TRBV7-9 TGTGCCAGCAGCTTACCAGGGGGTTCTCCCTCCTACGAGCAGTACTTC CASSLPGGSPSYEQYF
TRBJ2-7 many TRBD1 TRBV29-1 TGCAGCGTCGCACCGGGACAGGGGTACGAGCAGTACTTC CSVAPGQGYEQYF